Below, 13 T cell receptor beta chains from the same sample are listed, as sequenced in a study of identical twins. In TCRdb, the 5' RACE reads were re-called with MiXCR into one record per CDR3 protein. The sample yields fewer than 550,000 distinct CDR3 sequences, 13% to 15% seen once. This sample also appeared in a second study, on yellow fever vaccine responses in identical twins.

The sample consisted of CD4+ T cells sorted from blood. The receptors were sampled from a woman aged 18-35 years in good health.

The CDR3 nucleotides are TGCAGTGCTCCGCCTCATACAGATACGCAGTATTTT. It encodes CSAPPHTDTQYF. The chain uses TRBV20-1 and TRBJ2-3; unclear D gene. CDR1 is DFQATT and CDR2 is SNEGSKA in the germline V gene (reference sequence). V was cut by 5 bases and J by 3 bases, with 9 bases left in between. CDR3 length equals 12 residues.

This clonotype was observed a few times. The chain carries TRBV11-2 and TRBJ2-3, with 10 bases identical to TRBD2. The germline CDR1 and CDR2 sequences are SGHAT and FQNNGV. J was trimmed by 3 bases and V by 3 bases; bases with no gene match: 15. The length of the CDR3 is 19 residues. CDR3 nucleotides: TGTGCCAGCAGCTTGCTGCCGATGGTTAGCGGGGGGAAAACAGATACGCAGTATTTT. Translation gives CASSLLPMVSGGKTDTQYF.

This chain joins TRBV29-1 and TRBJ2-7; no firm D call. Germline lookup yields CDR1 SQVTM and CDR2 ANQGSEA. The CDR3 totals 9 residues. The CDR3: CTPAYEQYF. The CDR3 nucleotides are TGCACCCCCGCCTACGAGCAGTACTTC.

This chain connects TRBV5-5 to TRBJ1-6; 11 bases line up with TRBD1. The CDR3 spans 16 residues. V shed 0 bases, J shed 10 bases, and the junction held 6 bases outside the gene matches. Per the germline V gene, CDR1 is SGHKS and CDR2 is YYEKEE (reference sequence). CDR3 residues: CASSLAPGQGGSPLHF. CDR3 DNA sequence: TGTGCCAGCAGCTTGGCCCCGGGACAGGGGGGATCACCCCTCCACTTT. Full variable domain (remainder filled in from reference TRBV5-5 and TRBJ1-6): DAGVTQSPTHLIKTRGQQVTLRCSPISGHKSVSWYQQVLGQGPQFIFQYYEKEERGRGNFPDRFSARQFPNYSSELNVNALLLGDSALYLCASSLAPGQGGSPLHFGNGTRLTVT.

The rearrangement joins TRBV7-9 to TRBJ2-3; 9 nucleotides match TRBD2. Germline V gene sequence: CDR1 SEHNR, CDR2 FQNEAQ (reference sequence). CDR3 length equals 16 residues. J was trimmed by 2 bases and V by 1 base; bases with no gene match: 4. CDR3 region: CASSLGTSATTDTQYF. The CDR3 DNA reads as TGTGCCAGCAGCTTAGGGACTAGCGCCACCACAGATACGCAGTATTTT.

The genes are TRBV18 and TRBJ1-1; D unresolved. V was clipped by 6 bases and J by 4 bases, with 21 bases between them. The CDR3 spans 16 residues. Germline V CDR1 and CDR2: KGHSH, LQKENI. This chain's CDR3 is CASSPQEGVKGTEAFF. The CDR3 DNA follows: TGTGCCAGCTCCCCCCAGGAGGGCGTTAAGGGCACTGAAGCTTTCTTT. Combining the CDR3 with reference TRBV18 and TRBJ1-1 gives the whole variable domain NAGVMQNPRHLVRRRGQEARLRCSPMKGHSHVYWYRQLPEEGLKFMVYLQKENIIDESGMPKERFSAEFPKEGPSILRIQQVVRGDSAAYFCASSPQEGVKGTEAFFGQGTRLTVV.

In its sample, this clonotype was seen a few times. The genes are TRBV5-1 and TRBJ2-3; a possible D gene is TRBD2 (6 bases). V was cut by 2 bases and J by 0 bases, with 10 bases left in between. Germline CDR1 reads SGHRS; CDR2 reads YFSETQ. The CDR3 extends over 15 amino acids. CDR3 sequence (DNA): TGCGCCAGCAGCTTCAGCGGGCCTAGCACAGATACGCAGTATTTT. Its protein is CASSFSGPSTDTQYF. Full variable domain (missing parts from reference TRBV5-1 and TRBJ2-3): KAGVTQTPRYLIKTRGQQVTLSCSPISGHRSVSWYQQTPGQGLQFLFEYFSETQRNKGNFPGRFSGRQFSNSRSEMNVSTLELGDSALYLCASSFSGPSTDTQYFGPGTRLTVL.

The J gene is TRBJ1-5, the V gene TRBV28; 10 bases match TRBD1. Germline V gives CDR1 MDHEN, CDR2 SYDVKM. This CDR3 is 17 amino acids long. The V gene end was trimmed by 7 bases and the J gene end by 0 bases; junction bases not matched to a gene: 9. The CDR3 region has the DNA TGTGCCAGCAAGGGGACAGGGGCCCTCTATAGCAATCAGCCCCAGCATTTT. It specifies CASKGTGALYSNQPQHF.

This clonotype was seen repeatedly, ten times or more. The CDR3 loop reads CASSLALSRNDEQFF. DNA for the CDR3: TGCGCCAGCAGCTTGGCCCTCTCAAGGAACGATGAGCAGTTCTTC. V is TRBV5-1 and J is TRBJ2-1; D is ambiguous. CDR3 length: 15 amino acids. The germline V and J ends were trimmed by 0 bases and 8 bases, with 15 bases remaining between them. Germline assignment: CDR1 SGHRS and CDR2 YFSETQ.

The chain carries TRBV9 and TRBJ2-6; D perhaps matches TRBD2 (5 bases). V lost 0 bases, J lost 1 base, and 14 bases lay in between. Germline CDR1 is SGDLS and CDR2 is YYNGEE. The CDR3 length is 18 residues. CDR3 in DNA: TGTGCCAGCAGCGTAGAGGAGGTAGTGGAATCTGGGGCCAACGTCCTGACTTTC. Translated, it gives CASSVEEVVESGANVLTF.

This chain links TRBV5-1 with TRBJ2-1; 12 bases map to TRBD2. The CDR3 consists of 17 residues. J lost 7 bases, V lost 5 bases, and 13 bases had no gene match. Per germline, CDR1 SGHRS and CDR2 YFSETQ. DNA of the CDR3: TGCGCCAGCAGATTAACCGGGACTAGCGGGCCTTGGAATGAGCAGTTCTTC. Translation: CASRLTGTSGPWNEQFF.

This clonotype occurred a few times. The chain uses TRBV19 and TRBJ2-1; 13 bases map to TRBD2. The trim removed 6 bases at V and 0 bases at J, leaving 5 bases unmatched. The CDR3 runs 17 residues. Germline CDR1 reads LNHDA; CDR2 reads SQIVND (reference sequence). CDR3 bases: TGTGCCAGTAGGACTAGCGGGGGGCCAAGCTCCTACAATGAGCAGTTCTTC. The encoded protein is CASRTSGGPSSYNEQFF. Full variable domain (outside the CDR3, taken from reference TRBV19 and TRBJ2-1): DGGITQSPKYLFRKEGQNVTLSCEQNLNHDAMYWYRQDPGQGLRLIYYSQIVNDFQKGDIAEGYSVSREKKESFPLTVTSAQKNPTAFYLCASRTSGGPSSYNEQFFGPGTRLTVL.

The rearrangement links TRBV6-1 to TRBJ2-7; the match to TRBD1 covers 7 bases. The germline V gene encodes CDR1 MNHNS and CDR2 SASEGT. After removal of 4 bases from V and 0 bases from J, the junction contained 6 bases not matched to a gene. This CDR3 spans 15 amino acids. The CDR3 region is CASSVGQVSSYEQYV. The CDR3 DNA follows: TGTGCCAGCAGTGTCGGACAGGTTAGCTCCTACGAGCAGTACGTC.